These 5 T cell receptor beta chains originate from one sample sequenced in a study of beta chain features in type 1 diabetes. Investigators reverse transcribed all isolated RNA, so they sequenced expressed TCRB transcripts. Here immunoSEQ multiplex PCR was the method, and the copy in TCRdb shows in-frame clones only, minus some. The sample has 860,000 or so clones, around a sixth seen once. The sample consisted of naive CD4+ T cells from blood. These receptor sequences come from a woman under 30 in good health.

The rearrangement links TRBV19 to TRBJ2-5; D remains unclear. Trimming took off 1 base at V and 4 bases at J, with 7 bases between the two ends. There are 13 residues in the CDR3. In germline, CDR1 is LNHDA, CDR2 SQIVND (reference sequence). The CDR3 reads CASSIVIGETQYF. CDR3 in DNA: TGTGCCAGTAGTATAGTTATCGGAGAGACCCAGTACTTC.

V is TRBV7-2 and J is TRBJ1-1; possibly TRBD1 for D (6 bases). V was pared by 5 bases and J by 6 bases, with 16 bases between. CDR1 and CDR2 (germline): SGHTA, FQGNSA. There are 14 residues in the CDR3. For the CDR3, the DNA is TGTGCCAGCAGCAACCGGGGGCTTGGAGCTGAAGCTTTCTTT. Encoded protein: CASSNRGLGAEAFF.

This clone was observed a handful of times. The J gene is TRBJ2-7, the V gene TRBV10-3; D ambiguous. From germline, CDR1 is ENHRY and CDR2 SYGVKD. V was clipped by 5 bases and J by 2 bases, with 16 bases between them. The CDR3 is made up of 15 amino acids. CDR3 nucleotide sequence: TGTGCCATCAGTTCACAAACGCTAGGAACCTACGAGCAGTACTTC. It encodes CAISSQTLGTYEQYF.

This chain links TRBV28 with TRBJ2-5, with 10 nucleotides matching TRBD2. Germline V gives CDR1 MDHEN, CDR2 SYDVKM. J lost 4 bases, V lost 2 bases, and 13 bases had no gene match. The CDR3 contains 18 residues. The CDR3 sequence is CASSLLILAGAGGETQYF. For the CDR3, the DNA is TGTGCCAGCAGTTTACTTATCCTAGCGGGAGCGGGGGGAGAGACCCAGTACTTC.

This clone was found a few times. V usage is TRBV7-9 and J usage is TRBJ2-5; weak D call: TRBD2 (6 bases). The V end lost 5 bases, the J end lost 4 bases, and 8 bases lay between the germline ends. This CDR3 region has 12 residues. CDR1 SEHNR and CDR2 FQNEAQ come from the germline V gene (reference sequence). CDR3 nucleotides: TGTGCCAGCAGCCGAGCGGGAGAGACCCAGTACTTC. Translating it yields CASSRAGETQYF.